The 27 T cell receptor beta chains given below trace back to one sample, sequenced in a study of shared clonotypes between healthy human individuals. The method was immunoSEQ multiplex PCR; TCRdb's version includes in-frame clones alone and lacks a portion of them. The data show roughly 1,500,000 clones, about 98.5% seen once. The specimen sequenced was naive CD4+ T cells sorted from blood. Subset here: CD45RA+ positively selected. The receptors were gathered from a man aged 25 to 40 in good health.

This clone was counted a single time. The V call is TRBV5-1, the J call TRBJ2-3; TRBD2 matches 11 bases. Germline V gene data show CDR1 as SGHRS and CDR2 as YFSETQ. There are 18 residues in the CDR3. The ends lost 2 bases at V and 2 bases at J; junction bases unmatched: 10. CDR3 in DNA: TGCGCCAGCAGCTTAACCTCGGGACTAGCGGTGAACACAGATACGCAGTATTTT. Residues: CASSLTSGLAVNTDTQYF.

The CDR3 spells CASSQGMGNQPQHF. CDR3 in DNA: TGTGCCAGCAGTCAAGGGATGGGGAATCAGCCCCAGCATTTT. The rearrangement uses TRBV5-4 and TRBJ1-5; D remains ambiguous. The length of the CDR3 is 14 residues. Germline V gene sequence: CDR1 SGHNT, CDR2 YYREEE (reference sequence). V was trimmed by 5 bases and J by 4 bases, leaving 13 bases between them.

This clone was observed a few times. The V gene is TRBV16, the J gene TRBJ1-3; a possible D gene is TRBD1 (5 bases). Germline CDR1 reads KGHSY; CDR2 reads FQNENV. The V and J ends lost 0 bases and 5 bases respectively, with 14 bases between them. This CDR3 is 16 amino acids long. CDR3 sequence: CASSQSSGTARNTIYF. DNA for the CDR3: TGTGCCAGCAGCCAATCTTCGGGGACGGCACGAAACACCATATATTTT.

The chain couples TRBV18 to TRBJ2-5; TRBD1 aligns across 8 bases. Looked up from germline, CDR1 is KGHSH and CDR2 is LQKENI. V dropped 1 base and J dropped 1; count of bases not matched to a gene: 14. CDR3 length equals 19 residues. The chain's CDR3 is CASSPRWTTDREPQETQYF. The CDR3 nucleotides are TGTGCCAGCTCACCACGTTGGACAACGGACAGGGAACCCCAAGAGACCCAGTACTTC.

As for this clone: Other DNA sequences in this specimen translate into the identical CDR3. The CDR3 DNA follows: TGTGCCAGCTCAAGGGACAGGTTGAACACTGAAGCTTTCTTT. Amino acid sequence: CASSRDRLNTEAFF. This chain uses TRBV18 with TRBJ1-1; 8 bases match TRBD1. The V and J ends lost 5 bases and 0 bases, in that order; junction bases with no gene match: 2. The CDR3 extends over 14 amino acids. The germline V gene has CDR1 KGHSH and CDR2 LQKENI.

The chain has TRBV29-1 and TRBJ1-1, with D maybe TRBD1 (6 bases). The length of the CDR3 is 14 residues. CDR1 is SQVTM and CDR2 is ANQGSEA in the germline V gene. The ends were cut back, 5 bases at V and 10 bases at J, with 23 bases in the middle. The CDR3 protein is CSVRGALGIKGAFF. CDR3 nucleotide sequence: TGCAGCGTTCGGGGGGCATTAGGGATTAAGGGAGCTTTCTTT.

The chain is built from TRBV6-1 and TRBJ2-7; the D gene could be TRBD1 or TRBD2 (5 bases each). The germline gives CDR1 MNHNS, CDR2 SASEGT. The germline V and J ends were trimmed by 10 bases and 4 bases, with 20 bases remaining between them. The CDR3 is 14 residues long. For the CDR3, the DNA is TGTGCCACCACTTCCGGGACGTCCGTTTACGAGCAGTACTTC. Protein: CATTSGTSVYEQYF.

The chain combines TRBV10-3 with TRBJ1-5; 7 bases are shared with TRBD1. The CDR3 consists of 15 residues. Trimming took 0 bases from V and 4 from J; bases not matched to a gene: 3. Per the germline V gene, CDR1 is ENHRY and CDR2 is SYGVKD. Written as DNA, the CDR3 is TGTGCCATCAGTGAGTCGTCAGGGGGAAATCAGCCCCAGCATTTT. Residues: CAISESSGGNQPQHF.

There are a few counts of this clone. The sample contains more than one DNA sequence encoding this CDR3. This chain's CDR3 is CASSVAGDTEAFF. The DNA for the CDR3 is TGTGCCAGCAGCGTAGCAGGGGACACTGAAGCTTTCTTT. The chain uses TRBV9 and TRBJ1-1; D may be TRBD1 (6 bases). The V and J ends lost 0 bases and 3 bases respectively, with 6 bases between them. The CDR3 has 13 amino acids. From germline, CDR1 is SGDLS and CDR2 YYNGEE.

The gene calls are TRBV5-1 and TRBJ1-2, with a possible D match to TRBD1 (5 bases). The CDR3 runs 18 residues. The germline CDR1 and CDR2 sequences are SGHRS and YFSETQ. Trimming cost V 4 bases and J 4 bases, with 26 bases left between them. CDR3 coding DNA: TGCGCCAGCAGCCTCCCGGTCGGGCGGAAGGAGGGGATCTATGGCTACACCTTC. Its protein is CASSLPVGRKEGIYGYTF.

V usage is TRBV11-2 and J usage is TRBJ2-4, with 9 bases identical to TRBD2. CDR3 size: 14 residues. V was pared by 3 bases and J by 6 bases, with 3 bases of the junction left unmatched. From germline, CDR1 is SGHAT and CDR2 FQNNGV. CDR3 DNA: TGTGCCAGCAGCTTGTCTAGCGGGGTAAACATTCAGTACTTC. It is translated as CASSLSSGVNIQYF.

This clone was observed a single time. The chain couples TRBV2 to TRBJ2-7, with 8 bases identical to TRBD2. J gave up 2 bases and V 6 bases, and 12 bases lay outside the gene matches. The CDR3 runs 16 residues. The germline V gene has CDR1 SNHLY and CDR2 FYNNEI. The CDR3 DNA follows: TGTGCCAGCAGGCACCCCTCGGGAGGGACCCCCTACGAGCAGTACTTC. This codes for CASRHPSGGTPYEQYF.

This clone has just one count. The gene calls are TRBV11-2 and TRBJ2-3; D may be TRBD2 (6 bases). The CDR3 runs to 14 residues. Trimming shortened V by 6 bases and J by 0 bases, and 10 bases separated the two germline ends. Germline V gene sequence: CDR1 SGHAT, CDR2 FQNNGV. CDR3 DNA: TGTGCCAGCAGGGTAGCGGCTAGCACAGATACGCAGTATTTT. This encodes CASRVAASTDTQYF. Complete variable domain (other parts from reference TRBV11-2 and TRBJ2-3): EAGVAQSPRYKIIEKRQSVAFWCNPISGHATLYWYQQILGQGPKLLIQFQNNGVVDDSQLPKDRFSAERLKGVDSTLKIQPAKLEDSAVYLCASRVAASTDTQYFGPGTRLTVL.

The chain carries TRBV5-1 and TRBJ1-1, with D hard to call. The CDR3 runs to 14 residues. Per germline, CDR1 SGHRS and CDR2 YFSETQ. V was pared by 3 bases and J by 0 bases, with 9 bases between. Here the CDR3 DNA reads TGCGCCAGCAGCTACATGAACTTGAACACTGAAGCTTTCTTT. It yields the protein CASSYMNLNTEAFF.

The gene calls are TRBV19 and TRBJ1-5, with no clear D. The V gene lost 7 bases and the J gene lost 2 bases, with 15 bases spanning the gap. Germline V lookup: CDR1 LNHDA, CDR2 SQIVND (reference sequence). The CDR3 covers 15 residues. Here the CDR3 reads CASINAPGGNQPQHF. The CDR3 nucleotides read TGTGCCAGTATAAACGCTCCTGGAGGCAATCAGCCCCAGCATTTT.

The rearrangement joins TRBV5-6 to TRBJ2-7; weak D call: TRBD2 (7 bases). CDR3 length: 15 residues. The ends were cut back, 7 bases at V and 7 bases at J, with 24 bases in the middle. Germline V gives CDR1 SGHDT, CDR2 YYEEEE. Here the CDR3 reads CASRGAVSSGGEQYF. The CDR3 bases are TGTGCCAGCCGGGGGGCTGTTTCCTCTGGTGGGGAGCAGTACTTC.

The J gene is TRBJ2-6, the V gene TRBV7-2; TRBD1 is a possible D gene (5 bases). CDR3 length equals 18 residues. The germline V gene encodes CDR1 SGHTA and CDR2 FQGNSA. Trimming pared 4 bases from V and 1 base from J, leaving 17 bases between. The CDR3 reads CASSSGYRGTSGANVLTF. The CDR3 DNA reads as TGTGCCAGCAGCTCAGGGTATAGGGGTACATCTGGGGCCAACGTCCTGACTTTC.

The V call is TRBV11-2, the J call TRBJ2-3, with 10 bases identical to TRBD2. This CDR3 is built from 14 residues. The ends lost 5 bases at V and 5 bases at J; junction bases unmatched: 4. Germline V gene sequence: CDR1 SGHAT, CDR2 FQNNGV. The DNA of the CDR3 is TGTGCCAGCAGCCGACGACTAGCGGGAGATACGCAGTATTTT. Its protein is CASSRRLAGDTQYF.

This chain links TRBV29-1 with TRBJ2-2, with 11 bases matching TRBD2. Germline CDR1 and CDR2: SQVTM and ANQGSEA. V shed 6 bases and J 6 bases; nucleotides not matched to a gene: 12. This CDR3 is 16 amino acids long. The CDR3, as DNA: TGCAGCGTGGCCATAGCGGGAGGGCCTATTCCCGGGGAGCTGTTTTTT. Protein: CSVAIAGGPIPGELFF.

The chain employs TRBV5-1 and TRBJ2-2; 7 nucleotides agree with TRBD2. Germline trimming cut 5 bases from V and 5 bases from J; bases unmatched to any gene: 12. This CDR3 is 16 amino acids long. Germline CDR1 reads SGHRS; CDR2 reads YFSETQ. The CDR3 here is CASRPPGEGGTGELFF. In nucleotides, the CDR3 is TGCGCCAGCAGGCCCCCCGGGGAGGGAGGAACCGGGGAGCTGTTTTTT.

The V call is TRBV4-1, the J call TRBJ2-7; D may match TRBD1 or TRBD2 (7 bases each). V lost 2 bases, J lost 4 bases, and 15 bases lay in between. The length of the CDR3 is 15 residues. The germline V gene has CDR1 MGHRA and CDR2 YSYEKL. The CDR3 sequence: CASSQRQGGIYEQYF. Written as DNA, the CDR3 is TGCGCCAGCAGCCAACGACAGGGAGGGATTTACGAGCAGTACTTC.

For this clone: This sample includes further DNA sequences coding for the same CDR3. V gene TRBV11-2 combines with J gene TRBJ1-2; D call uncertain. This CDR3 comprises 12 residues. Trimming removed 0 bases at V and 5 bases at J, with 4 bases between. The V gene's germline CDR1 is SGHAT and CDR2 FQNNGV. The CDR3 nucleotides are TGTGCCAGCAGCTTAGATAAGTATGGCTACACCTTC. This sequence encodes CASSLDKYGYTF.

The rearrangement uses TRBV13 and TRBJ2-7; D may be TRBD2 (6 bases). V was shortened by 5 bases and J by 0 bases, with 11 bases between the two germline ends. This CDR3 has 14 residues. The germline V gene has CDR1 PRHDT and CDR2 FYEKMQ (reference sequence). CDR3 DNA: TGTGCCAGCAGCCGAGGAGGGTCCTCCTACGAGCAGTACTTC. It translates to CASSRGGSSYEQYF.

The CDR3, as DNA: TGCGCCAGCAGCGCCGGGACAGGGGTTAATCAGCCCCAGCATTTT. Translating it yields CASSAGTGVNQPQHF. The gene calls are TRBV5-1 and TRBJ1-5; 10 positions match TRBD1. The V and J ends lost 4 bases and 4 bases, in that order; junction bases with no gene match: 5. The CDR3 runs to 15 residues. Germline lookup yields CDR1 SGHRS and CDR2 YFSETQ.

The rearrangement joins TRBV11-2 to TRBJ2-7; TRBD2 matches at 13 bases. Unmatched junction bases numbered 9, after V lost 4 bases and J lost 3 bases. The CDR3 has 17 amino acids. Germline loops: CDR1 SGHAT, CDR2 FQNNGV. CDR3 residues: CASSSEGLAGRNYEQYF. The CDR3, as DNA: TGTGCCAGCAGCTCAGAGGGACTAGCGGGACGAAACTACGAGCAGTACTTC.

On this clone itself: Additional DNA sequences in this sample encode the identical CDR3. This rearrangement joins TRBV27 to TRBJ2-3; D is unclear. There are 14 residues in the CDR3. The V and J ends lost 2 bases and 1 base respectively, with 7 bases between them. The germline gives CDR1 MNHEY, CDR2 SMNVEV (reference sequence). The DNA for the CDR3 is TGTGCCAGCAGTTTACTCGGTGGCACAGATACGCAGTATTTT. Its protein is CASSLLGGTDTQYF.

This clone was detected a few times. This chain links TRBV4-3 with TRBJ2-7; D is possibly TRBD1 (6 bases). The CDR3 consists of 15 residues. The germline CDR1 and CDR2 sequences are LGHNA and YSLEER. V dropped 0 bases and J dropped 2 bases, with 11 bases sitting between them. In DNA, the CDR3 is TGCGCCAGCAGCCAAGATACAGGGATAACCTACGAGCAGTACTTC. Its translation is CASSQDTGITYEQYF.